This T cell receptor beta chain was captured in a study of vaccination and CD4 T cells after COVID-19. Overall study context: The interval from dose two to post-vaccine sampling had a median of approximately 73 days, and it ranged from 14 to 241.

The treatment was: approximately 11-day PBMC culture with coronavirus spike peptide pools or control peptides (ViraFEST assay). PBMCs, plated at fewer than 2.5 million per well, were grown in the presence of around 10 IU/ml IL-2 and 9 to 10 ug/ml peptide pools. The study sequenced cultured CD4+ T cell DNA using the Oncomine TCR Beta short-read assay. TCRdb analysed the PCR reads with MiXCR anew, one entry per CDR3 protein. In the table there are some 8,100 distinct CDR3 sequences, 40% to 55% of which are singletons. This clonotype turned up a few times. Antigen unknown. V lost 6 bases and J lost 6, with 12 bases in between. The CDR3 is made up of 12 amino acids. Looked up from germline, CDR1 is MNHNS and CDR2 is SASEGT.

The TCR originated in a human donor who had recovered from COVID-19. V usage is TRBV6-1 and J usage is TRBJ2-7; D not resolved. The specimen sequenced was CD4+ T cells from blood, cultured in vitro. For the CDR3, the DNA is TGTGCCAGCAGCCGGGCCTGGGGCGAGCAGTACTTC. Translation: CASSRAWGEQYF.